Detailed here is one TCR beta chain. The data were taken from a study of blood T cell repertoires in COVID-19. Across the whole study: COVID-19 samples, acute and convalescent, were from the United States, Italy and Spain. The analysed material was cDNA or gDNA that came from T cells, B-cell-depleted T cells, or PBMCs.

Germline V CDR1 and CDR2: LNHDA, SQIVND (reference sequence). The V and J ends lost 0 bases and 0 bases respectively, with 12 bases between them. The CDR3 runs to 18 residues. Clones were read by immunoSEQ multiplex PCR, and TCRdb kept only the in-frame ones, dropping some. The profile shows around 40,000 clones, about 85% of them singletons. Sample: peripheral blood. The chain combines TRBV19 with TRBJ2-6, with D tentatively TRBD2 (6 bases). The sequence was obtained from a human donor in a cohort sampled during active COVID-19. This chain's CDR3 is CASSIDRLGGSGANVLTF. The CDR3 nucleotides read TGTGCCAGTAGTATAGATCGCCTGGGAGGCTCTGGGGCCAACGTCCTGACTTTC.